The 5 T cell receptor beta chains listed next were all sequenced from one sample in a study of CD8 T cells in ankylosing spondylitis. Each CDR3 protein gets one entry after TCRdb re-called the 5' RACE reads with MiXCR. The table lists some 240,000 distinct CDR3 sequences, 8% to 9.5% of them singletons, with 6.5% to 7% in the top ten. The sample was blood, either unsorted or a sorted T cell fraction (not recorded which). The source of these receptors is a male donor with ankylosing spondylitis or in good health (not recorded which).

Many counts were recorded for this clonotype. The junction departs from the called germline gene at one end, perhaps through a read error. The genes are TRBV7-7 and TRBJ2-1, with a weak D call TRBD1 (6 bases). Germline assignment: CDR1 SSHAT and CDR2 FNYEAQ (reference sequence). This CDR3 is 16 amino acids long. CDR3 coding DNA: TGTGCTAGCAGCTTAGCAACAGGGACCCTCTACAATGAGCAGTTCTTC. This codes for CASSLATGTLYNEQFF.

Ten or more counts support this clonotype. The CDR3 protein is CASIRRPVASRQMNTEAFF. Written as DNA, the CDR3 is TGTGCCAGCATTCGACGGCCGGTCGCGTCGCGACAGATGAACACTGAAGCTTTCTTT. This rearrangement joins TRBV6-2 or TRBV6-3 to TRBJ1-1; maybe TRBD1 (5 bases). Germline values: CDR1 MNHEY, CDR2 SVGEGT. V was pared by 7 bases and J by 0 bases, with 27 bases between. This CDR3 has 19 residues.

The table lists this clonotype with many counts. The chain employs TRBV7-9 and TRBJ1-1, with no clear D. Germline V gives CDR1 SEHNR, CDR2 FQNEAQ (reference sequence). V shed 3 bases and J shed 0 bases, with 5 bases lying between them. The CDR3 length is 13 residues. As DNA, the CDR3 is TGTGCCAGCAGCTTTTTGGTGAACACTGAAGCTTTCTTT. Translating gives CASSFLVNTEAFF.

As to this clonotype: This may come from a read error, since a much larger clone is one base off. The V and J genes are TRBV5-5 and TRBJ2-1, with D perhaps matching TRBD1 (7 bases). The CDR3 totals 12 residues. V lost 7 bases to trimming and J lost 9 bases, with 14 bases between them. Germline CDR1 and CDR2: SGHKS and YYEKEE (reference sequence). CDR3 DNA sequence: TGTGCCAGCCGCGGGGACAGCGGTGAGCAGTTCTTC. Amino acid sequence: CASRGDSGEQFF. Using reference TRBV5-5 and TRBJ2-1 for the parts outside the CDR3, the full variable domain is DAGVTQSPTHLIKTRGQQVTLRCSPISGHKSVSWYQQVLGQGPQFIFQYYEKEERGRGNFPDRFSARQFPNYSSELNVNALLLGDSALYLCASRGDSGEQFFGPGTRLTVL.

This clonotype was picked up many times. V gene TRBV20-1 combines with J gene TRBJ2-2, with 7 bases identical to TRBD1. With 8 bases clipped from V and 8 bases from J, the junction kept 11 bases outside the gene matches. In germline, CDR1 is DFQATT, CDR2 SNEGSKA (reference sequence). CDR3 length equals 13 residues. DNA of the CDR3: TGCAGTTTGGCAGAGGGGGCCACTGGGGAGCTGTTTTTT. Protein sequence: CSLAEGATGELFF.